Listed below are T cell receptor beta chains from one sample, sequenced in a study of early T cells in non-severe SARS-CoV-2 infection. From the 5' RACE reads, TCRdb called clonotypes with MiXCR, one entry per CDR3 protein. The repertoire consists of about 100,000 distinct CDR3 sequences, with about 12% occurring once and the leading ten covering about 2%. Sequenced: whole blood. The source is an adult who was a healthcare worker with PCR-confirmed SARS-CoV-2 infection or an uninfected control (not recorded which). Both conserved end residues are part of each CDR3. Fields, in order: clone size, V gene, D gene, CDR3 length, J gene, CDR3 protein, CDR3 DNA. The D gene is left open where the match is weak. The size entry is marked missing in some rows and otherwise reads once, few, many or a size class.

many	TRBV7-9	.	12	TRBJ2-7	CASSFADGGRYF	TGTGCCAGCAGCTTCGCTGACGGCGGAAGGTACTTC
many	TRBV6-5	.	13	TRBJ1-6	CASSSDSNSPLHF	TGTGCCAGCAGTTCTGACTCGAATTCACCCCTCCACTTT
many	TRBV20-1	.	15	TRBJ2-3	CSARKQGRDTDTQYF	TGCAGTGCTAGAAAACAGGGACGTGACACAGATACGCAGTATTTT
.	TRBV10-3	.	13	TRBJ2-1	CATSGVARNEQFF	TGTGCCACCTCAGGGGTGGCCAGGAATGAGCAGTTCTTC
.	TRBV6-6	TRBD1	13	TRBJ2-5	CASSRGQGQTQYF	TGTGCCAGCAGTAGAGGACAGGGGCAGACCCAGTACTTC
.	TRBV7-2	.	15	TRBJ1-5	CASSPDPGHGQPQHF	TGTGCCAGCAGCCCCGACCCGGGACACGGACAGCCCCAGCATTTT
few	TRBV4-1	.	16	TRBJ2-7	CASSQESAVLSYEQYF	TGCGCCAGCAGCCAAGAGTCGGCGGTCCTCTCCTACGAGCAGTACTTC
.	TRBV5-6	.	14	TRBJ1-2	CASSLAGYHYGYTF	TGTGCCAGCAGCTTGGCAGGGTATCACTATGGCTACACCTTC
few	TRBV7-2	TRBD1	14	TRBJ2-1	CASRPGQGLGEQFF	TGTGCCAGCAGACCGGGACAGGGGTTAGGTGAGCAGTTCTTC
many	TRBV4-1	.	17	TRBJ1-3	CASSHQSGGAKGNTIYF	TGCGCCAGCAGCCACCAATCGGGAGGGGCGAAAGGAAACACCATATATTTT
.	TRBV4-1	.	16	TRBJ1-2	CASSQPARGANYGYTF	TGCGCCAGCAGCCAGCCGGCCCGGGGGGCTAACTATGGCTACACCTTC
.	TRBV6-6	.	13	TRBJ1-1	CASTRGGGSEAFF	TGTGCCAGCACTCGGGGTGGTGGCTCTGAAGCTTTCTTT
many	TRBV4-2	TRBD1	14	TRBJ2-7	CASSQRTGGYEQYF	TGTGCCAGCAGCCAACGTACAGGGGGCTACGAGCAGTACTTC
few	TRBV19	.	15	TRBJ2-6	CASRRAGSGANVLTF	TGTGCCAGTAGGCGGGCAGGCTCTGGGGCCAACGTCCTGACTTTC
.	TRBV7-9	.	15	TRBJ1-2	CASSLWEAPHWGYTF	TGTGCCAGCAGCTTGTGGGAGGCCCCTCACTGGGGCTACACCTTC
.	TRBV29-1	.	12	TRBJ1-1	CSVVGGGTEAFF	TGCAGCGTTGTTGGGGGGGGCACTGAAGCTTTCTTT
many	TRBV11-3	.	16	TRBJ2-2	CASSSGTQLRDGELFF	TGTGCCAGCAGCTCCGGGACGCAACTGAGGGACGGGGAGCTGTTTTTT
.	TRBV28	.	12	TRBJ1-2	CASSPVPQGYTF	TGTGCCAGCAGCCCCGTTCCTCAGGGCTACACCTTC
many	TRBV28	.	14	TRBJ2-3	CASSFVQGGDTQYF	TGTGCCAGCAGTTTCGTACAGGGAGGCGATACGCAGTATTTT
.	TRBV12-3/TRBV12-4	.	13	TRBJ2-4	CASSATEKNIQYF	TGTGCCAGCAGCGCGACAGAAAAAAACATTCAGTACTTC
few	TRBV20-1	TRBD2	14	TRBJ2-5	CSAPGLAGSGTQYF	TGCAGTGCCCCAGGACTAGCTGGGTCTGGGACCCAGTACTTC
few	TRBV27	TRBD1	16	TRBJ1-1	CASSFGRGQVNTEAFF	TGTGCCAGCAGTTTTGGGAGGGGGCAGGTGAACACTGAAGCTTTCTTT
.	TRBV11-2	.	17	TRBJ2-3	CASSLLLRRVGTDTQYF	TGTGCCAGCAGCTTACTCCTTCGCAGGGTGGGCACAGATACGCAGTATTTT